The rows below give T cell receptor beta chains drawn from one sample of a study of T cells after yellow fever vaccination. Each CDR3 protein is one row after TCRdb ran MiXCR on the 5' RACE reads. The sample lists some 96,000 distinct CDR3 sequences, over 8% occurring once. The source material was CD8+ T cells not binding an NS4B(214-222) dextramer, sorted from PBMCs, sampled around 16 days after the first yellow fever vaccination. The receptors were gathered from a man between 18 and 29 years old who received the YFV17D yellow fever vaccine. The CDR3 runs from the conserved cysteine through the conserved F or W. D genes are given only for firm matches. Expanded clones get a size class; other rows say once, few or many, or leave the size out.

d_call | clone_size | j_call | v_call | cdr3_nt | cdr3_aa
TRBD1 | many | TRBJ1-5 | TRBV4-1 | TGCGCCAGCAGCCAGGGGGACAGGGGCGGCCAGCCCCAGCATTTT | CASSQGDRGGQPQHF
TRBD2 | few | TRBJ2-1 | TRBV5-1 | TGCGCCAGCACCTGGACTAGCGGGGGGATGAATGAGCAGTTCTTC | CASTWTSGGMNEQFF
NA | few | TRBJ2-3 | TRBV23-1 | TGCGCCAGGTCGGGGCCTCAGTGGGGCACAGATACGCAGTATTTT | CARSGPQWGTDTQYF
TRBD1 | few | TRBJ1-5 | TRBV4-3 | TGCGCCAGCAGCCAATGGGCATGGACAGGTGGGGTCAATCAGCCCCAGCATTTT | CASSQWAWTGGVNQPQHF
NA | many | TRBJ2-3 | TRBV4-1 | TGCGCCAGCAGCCAAGAGGCATGGTTGAGCACAGATACGCAGTATTTT | CASSQEAWLSTDTQYF
NA | NA | TRBJ2-2 | TRBV4-3 | TGCGCCAGCAGCCAAGATAGCTGGACCGCCGGCGAAAACACCGGGGAGCTGTTTTTT | CASSQDSWTAGENTGELFF
NA | many | TRBJ2-4 | TRBV7-9 | TGTGCCAGCAGCCCGGGGGTCCTCGCCAAAAACATTCAGTACTTC | CASSPGVLAKNIQYF
NA | many | TRBJ1-1 | TRBV2 | TGTGCCAGCAGTGACAGAGGGGTGGGCACTGAAGCTTTCTTT | CASSDRGVGTEAFF
NA | few | TRBJ1-4 | TRBV7-3 | TGTGCCAGCAGCTCCGGCTCCTCCCACTCGGGGGCTAATGAAAAACTGTTTTTT | CASSSGSSHSGANEKLFF
TRBD2 | NA | TRBJ2-1 | TRBV4-3 | TGCGCCAGCAGCCAGCTGCCTAGCGGCGAATATTACAATGAGCAGTTCTTC | CASSQLPSGEYYNEQFF
TRBD1 | few | TRBJ2-5 | TRBV12-3/TRBV12-4 | TGTGCCAGCAGTTTAGGCAGGGGGTACCAAGAGACCCAGTACTTC | CASSLGRGYQETQYF
NA | many | TRBJ2-1 | TRBV7-9 | TGTGCCAGCATTCCTAGGGAGTCCTACAATGAGCAGTTCTTC | CASIPRESYNEQFF
NA | many | TRBJ2-2 | TRBV6-5 | TGTGCCAGCAGGTCTCTAGGGGGGGAGCTGTTTTTT | CASRSLGGELFF
TRBD1 | few | TRBJ2-7 | TRBV4-1 | TGCGCCAGCAGCCAGGGACAGGGATTATACGAGCAGTACTTC | CASSQGQGLYEQYF
NA | NA | TRBJ2-1 | TRBV12-3/TRBV12-4 | TGTGCCAGCAGTATAGGCTACGAGCAGTTCTTC | CASSIGYEQFF
TRBD2 | NA | TRBJ2-1 | TRBV19 | TGTGCCAGTAGTAGAACTAGCGGGCAATACAATGAGCAGTTCTTC | CASSRTSGQYNEQFF
TRBD1 | NA | TRBJ1-2 | TRBV4-3 | TGCGCCAGCAGCCCAGTGACAGGGGTACAAGATTATGTTCGCGGCTACACCTTC | CASSPVTGVQDYVRGYTF
NA | many | TRBJ2-4 | TRBV29-1 | TGCAGCGTTGGAGGGGGGGACATTCAGTACTTC | CSVGGGDIQYF
TRBD1 | NA | TRBJ1-1 | TRBV19 | TGTGCCAGTAGTTTCTGGACAGGGGGGACCTACACTGAAGCTTTCTTT | CASSFWTGGTYTEAFF
NA | few | TRBJ2-7 | TRBV6-2/TRBV6-3 | TGTGCCAGCAGCCAGGGACACTCCTACGAGCAGTACTTC | CASSQGHSYEQYF
TRBD1 | few | TRBJ1-1 | TRBV4-1 | TGCGCCAGCAGAAAGAAGCAGGGGGCGGGAGCTGAAGCTTTCTTT | CASRKKQGAGAEAFF
NA | few | TRBJ2-5 | TRBV4-1 | TGCGCCAGCAGCCAAGATTCGGGCTCAAAGACCCAGTACTTC | CASSQDSGSKTQYF
TRBD1 | NA | TRBJ2-1 | TRBV11-2 | TGTGCCATCAGCCCCGGGACAGGGGGGTATGAGCAGTTCTTC | CAISPGTGGYEQFF
NA | few | TRBJ2-1 | TRBV7-2 | TGTGCCAGCAGCCGCACGGACGGTAGGAATGAGCAGTTCTTC | CASSRTDGRNEQFF
NA | few | TRBJ1-6 | TRBV7-6 | TGTGCCAGCAGCCGGGAAGATCCCAGCTCCTATAATTCACCCCTCCACTTT | CASSREDPSSYNSPLHF
NA | few | TRBJ1-5 | TRBV6-1 | TGTGCCAGCAGTGACCTCCCTTGGCCCCAGCATTTT | CASSDLPWPQHF
NA | many | TRBJ1-5 | TRBV5-6 | TGTGCCAGCAGCTCAGGACTTCATCAGCCCCAGCATTTT | CASSSGLHQPQHF
TRBD1 | NA | TRBJ2-1 | TRBV12-3/TRBV12-4 | TGTGCCAGCAGTCCTCGGGACAGCCCCTACAATGAGCAGTTCTTC | CASSPRDSPYNEQFF
NA | few | TRBJ1-1 | TRBV6-1 | TGTGCCAGCAGTGAATCGGGGAACACTGAAGCTTTCTTT | CASSESGNTEAFF
TRBD1 | few | TRBJ2-3 | TRBV4-3 | TGCGCCAGCAGTCACCTAGGACAGGCGGGCACAGATACGCAGTATTTT | CASSHLGQAGTDTQYF
NA | few | TRBJ1-2 | TRBV7-9 | TGTGCCAGCAGCTTAGGCAGGGCCCACAATGACTATGGCTACACCTTC | CASSLGRAHNDYGYTF
NA | few | TRBJ2-5 | TRBV5-6 | TGTGCCAGCCCAACCCACGGGACAGCGGGGGAGACCCAGTACTTC | CASPTHGTAGETQYF
TRBD2 | many | TRBJ2-3 | TRBV12-3/TRBV12-4 | TGTGCCAGCAGTTTTACGGGGGGGCCAGATACGCAGTATTTT | CASSFTGGPDTQYF
TRBD1 | few | TRBJ1-5 | TRBV7-9 | TGTGCCAGCAGCCCTGGGTCCCAGGGGGGTCAGCCCCAGCATTTT | CASSPGSQGGQPQHF
NA | NA | TRBJ1-5 | TRBV12-3/TRBV12-4 | TGTGCCAGCAGACCCGGAGGAGGGGTTCAGCCCCAGCATTTT | CASRPGGGVQPQHF
TRBD1 | NA | TRBJ2-7 | TRBV5-1 | TGCGCCAGCAGCAAGGACAGGGGGCTGCCCTACGAGCAGTACTTC | CASSKDRGLPYEQYF
TRBD2 | few | TRBJ2-1 | TRBV6-5 | TGTGCCAGCAGTTACGAAAGCGGGGGGAGCAATGAGCAGTTCTTC | CASSYESGGSNEQFF
NA | few | TRBJ2-1 | TRBV20-1 | TGCAGTGCTGGCATCGGGGGGCCTCGGGATGAGCAGTTCTTC | CSAGIGGPRDEQFF
NA | many | TRBJ2-7 | TRBV18 | TGTGCCAGCTCACCATGGCCGGGCTCCTACGAGCAGTACTTC | CASSPWPGSYEQYF
NA | NA | TRBJ1-1 | TRBV30 | TGTGCCTGCAGCAAAAACAGGGTTAGGAACACTGAAGCTTTCTTT | CACSKNRVRNTEAFF
NA | few | TRBJ2-2 | TRBV4-1 | TGCGCCAGCAGCCCTAGAGGAGGGGCGACCGGGGAGCTGTTTTTT | CASSPRGGATGELFF
NA | few | TRBJ2-1 | TRBV9 | TGTGCCAGCAGCTCCCGTCCGGGACCGACCATTGATGAGCAGTTCTTC | CASSSRPGPTIDEQFF
TRBD1 | NA | TRBJ1-5 | TRBV28 | TGTGCCAGCAGTGGGACAGGGGGGAGGGAGAGCAATCAGCCCCAGCATTTT | CASSGTGGRESNQPQHF
NA | many | TRBJ2-2 | TRBV20-1 | TGCAGCGCTATCGGCACCTCGAACACCGGGGAGCTGTTTTTT | CSAIGTSNTGELFF
TRBD1 | few | TRBJ1-6 | TRBV4-3 | TGCGCCAGCAGCCAAGATTTAGGGACAGACCCTTATAATTCACCCCTCCACTTT | CASSQDLGTDPYNSPLHF
TRBD2 | many | TRBJ2-3 | TRBV6-1 | TGTGCCAGCAGTGAAGGGACTAGCCACACAGATACGCAGTATTTT | CASSEGTSHTDTQYF
NA | NA | TRBJ2-7 | TRBV23-1 | TGCGCCAGGGACGGGGCAGGTTACGAGCAGTACTTC | CARDGAGYEQYF
NA | few | TRBJ2-1 | TRBV19 | TGTGCCAGTAGTATAGTTGCGGGTGGGCATGAGCAGTTCTTC | CASSIVAGGHEQFF
NA | few | TRBJ2-3 | TRBV7-7 | TGTGCGACCGGGGACCCTCGCACAGATACGCAGTATTTT | CATGDPRTDTQYF
NA | NA | TRBJ2-5 | TRBV7-9 | TGTGCCAGCAGCCAAACCCGGAGGCAAGAGACCCAGTACTTC | CASSQTRRQETQYF
NA | NA | TRBJ1-2 | TRBV30 | TGTGCCTGGAGTCCCGGGGTAACCTCTAACTATGGCTACACCTTC | CAWSPGVTSNYGYTF
NA | few | TRBJ1-5 | TRBV23-1 | TGCGCCAGCAGTCAATCTAGTAGCGTTAATCAGCCCCAGCATTTT | CASSQSSSVNQPQHF
TRBD2 | few | TRBJ2-5 | TRBV7-8 | TGTGCCAGCAGCCATCTAGCGGTGGAGACCCAGTACTTC | CASSHLAVETQYF
NA | NA | TRBJ2-5 | TRBV6-1 | TGTGCCAGCATGGATCTAGTCTACGAGACCCAGTACTTC | CASMDLVYETQYF
NA | NA | TRBJ1-6 | TRBV6-5 | TGTGCCAGCAGTTACTCTCCGGGGGGTGGTTCACCCCTCCACTTT | CASSYSPGGGSPLHF
NA | NA | TRBJ2-1 | TRBV7-6 | TGTGCCAGCAGCCGCAGCGGGTGGGCCCCCGACAATGAGCAGTTCTTC | CASSRSGWAPDNEQFF
TRBD2 | NA | TRBJ2-3 | TRBV30 | TGTGCCTGGGGTAATAGCGGGGGATTCACAGATACGCAGTATTTT | CAWGNSGGFTDTQYF
NA | few | TRBJ2-1 | TRBV9 | TGTGCCAGCAGCGTCGTGGGAAACAATGAGCAGTTCTTC | CASSVVGNNEQFF
NA | few | TRBJ2-7 | TRBV27 | TGTGCCAGCAGAGACAGCGGGTCCTACGAGCAGTACTTC | CASRDSGSYEQYF